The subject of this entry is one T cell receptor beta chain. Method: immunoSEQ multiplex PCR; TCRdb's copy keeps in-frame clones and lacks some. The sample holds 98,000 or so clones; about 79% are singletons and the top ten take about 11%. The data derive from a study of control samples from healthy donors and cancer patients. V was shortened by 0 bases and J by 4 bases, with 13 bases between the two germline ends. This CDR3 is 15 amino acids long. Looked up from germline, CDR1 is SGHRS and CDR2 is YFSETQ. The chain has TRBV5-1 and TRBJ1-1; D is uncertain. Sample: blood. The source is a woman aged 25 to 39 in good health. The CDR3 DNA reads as TGCGCCAGCAGCTTGGGCGGGGAAAGAGGCACTGAAGCTTTCTTT. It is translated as CASSLGGERGTEAFF.